What follows are 22 T cell receptor beta chains derived from one specimen sequenced in a study of CD8+CD57+ T cells in acquired aplastic anemia. Researchers used genomic DNA as the template to profile TCR beta VDJ and CDR3. TCRdb reanalysed the reads using MiXCR and keeps one entry per CDR3 protein. The sample includes 450,000 to 600,000 distinct CDR3 sequences, roughly 34% of them seen just once. Those patients picked for sequencing had displayed CD8+CD57+ cell expansion on flow cytometry. Sequenced: sorted CD4+, CD8+, or CD8+CD57+ T cells (not recorded which) from PBMCs. These receptors were taken from a human donor with aplastic anemia.

This clonotype came up a few times. The chain recombines TRBV6-1 with TRBJ2-5, with 10 nucleotides matching TRBD1. CDR1 and CDR2 (germline): MNHNS, SASEGT. The CDR3 covers 16 residues. Trimming took 6 bases from V and 7 from J; bases not matched to a gene: 14. The CDR3 DNA reads TGTGCCAGCAGCGCGACAGGGGGCCTGTCCTCTTGGACCCAGTACTTC. Translation: CASSATGGLSSWTQYF.

The rearrangement uses TRBV15 and TRBJ1-6, with D possibly TRBD1 on 6 matching bases. Trimming cost V 1 base and J 5 bases, with 9 bases left between them. From germline, CDR1 is LNHNV and CDR2 YYDKDF (reference sequence). The CDR3 spans 15 residues. CDR3 coding DNA: TGTGCCACCAGCAGAGGTAGGGGGGATAATTCACCCCTCCACTTT. The encoded protein is CATSRGRGDNSPLHF.

This chain connects TRBV12-3 or TRBV12-4 to TRBJ1-1; possible D gene TRBD1, 5 bases. Between the trimmed V and J ends, which lost 7 bases and 0 bases, there was a span of 12 bases. The CDR3 loop spans 14 amino acids. The CDR3 bases are TGTGCCAGCATAGGGGTCGGACTGAACACTGAAGCTTTCTTT. This encodes CASIGVGLNTEAFF.

The chain has TRBV5-1 and TRBJ2-3; 7 bases align to TRBD2. The V and J ends lost 2 bases and 6 bases, in that order; junction bases with no gene match: 9. The CDR3 has 15 amino acids. Germline assignment: CDR1 SGHRS and CDR2 YFSETQ. CDR3 region: CASSLGLGNRDTQYF. In nucleotides, the CDR3 is TGCGCCAGCAGCTTAGGACTAGGAAACAGGGATACGCAGTATTTT.

This clonotype was seen repeatedly, ten times or more. This chain links TRBV29-1 with TRBJ2-6; D tentatively fits TRBD1 or TRBD2 (6 bases each). V gave up 6 bases and J gave up 4 bases, with 10 bases separating them. CDR1 is SQVTM, CDR2 ANQGSEA, per germline. The CDR3 is 13 amino acids. The CDR3 DNA is TGCAGCGTGACTAGGGGGGGGGCCAACGTCCTGACTTTC. Translation: CSVTRGGANVLTF.

This clonotype was counted a few times. This rearrangement joins TRBV19 to TRBJ2-2; D gene uncertain. CDR3 length: 13 amino acids. V lost 5 bases, J lost 4 bases, and 8 bases lay in between. The V gene's germline CDR1 is LNHDA and CDR2 SQIVND (reference sequence). The CDR3 DNA reads TGTGCCAGTAGTCAAGGGCCCACCGGGGAGCTGTTTTTT. Amino acid sequence: CASSQGPTGELFF. Full variable domain (rest looked up from reference TRBV19 and TRBJ2-2): DGGITQSPKYLFRKEGQNVTLSCEQNLNHDAMYWYRQDPGQGLRLIYYSQIVNDFQKGDIAEGYSVSREKKESFPLTVTSAQKNPTAFYLCASSQGPTGELFFGEGSRLTVL.

This clonotype was picked up many times. V is TRBV15 and J is TRBJ2-7; D is undetermined. The V and J ends lost 0 bases and 2 bases respectively, with 11 bases between them. CDR1 LNHNV and CDR2 YYDKDF come from the germline V gene (reference sequence). This CDR3 comprises 15 residues. The CDR3 reads CATSREETPTYEQYF. The CDR3 DNA reads as TGTGCCACCAGCAGAGAGGAGACGCCTACCTACGAGCAGTACTTC.

This clonotype turned up a few times. The germline gene is not matched at one end of the junction; a read error may be the cause. The chain recombines TRBV10-3 with TRBJ1-3, with TRBD1 identical over 7 bases. The length of the CDR3 is 18 residues. CDR1 and CDR2 (germline): ENHRY, SYGVKD. The CDR3 is CASSLHLGTDASGNTIYF. CDR3 bases: TGTGCCAGCAGTTTGCACCTCGGGACAGATGCTTCTGGAAACACCATATATTTT.

This clonotype came up a few times. The junction does not match germline at one end; this may be a read error. The gene calls are TRBV7-3 and TRBJ1-2; D remains ambiguous. The CDR3 has 21 amino acids. Germline values: CDR1 SGHTA, CDR2 FQGTGA. The CDR3 reads CASSLTFRATSDLTHNYGYTF. CDR3 DNA: TGTGCCAGCAGCCTAACCTTTAGGGCGACTTCGGACTTAACACATAACTATGGCTACACCTTC.

The gene calls are TRBV28 and TRBJ2-2; D is ambiguous. From germline, CDR1 is MDHEN and CDR2 SYDVKM. The CDR3 consists of 17 residues. Trimming stripped 1 base from V and 0 bases from J, with 12 bases between. The CDR3 loop reads CASSLSIVGANTGELFF. The CDR3, as DNA: TGTGCCAGCAGTTTATCGATCGTTGGGGCGAACACCGGGGAGCTGTTTTTT.

This clonotype was observed at least ten times. The chain joins TRBV7-9 to TRBJ1-1; D remains ambiguous. The germline V gene encodes CDR1 SEHNR and CDR2 FQNEAQ (reference sequence). This CDR3 contains 11 residues. V was cut by 6 bases and J by 1 base, with 3 bases left in between. CDR3 coding DNA: TGTGCCAGCAGTAGGAACACTGAAGCTTTCTTT. Protein sequence: CASSRNTEAFF.

This clonotype was observed a handful of times. The rearrangement uses TRBV7-3 and TRBJ2-7, with TRBD2 matching over 7 bases. The germline CDR1 and CDR2 sequences are SGHTA and FQGTGA. Unmatched junction bases numbered 16, after V lost 8 bases and J lost 6 bases. The CDR3 is 15 residues long. CDR3 amino acids: CASGFAWTSVGEQYF. CDR3 coding DNA: TGTGCCAGCGGATTCGCCTGGACTAGTGTCGGCGAGCAGTACTTC.

At least ten counts were recorded for this clonotype. The J gene is TRBJ2-3, the V gene TRBV11-2; D gene uncertain. The germline CDR1 and CDR2 sequences are SGHAT and FQNNGV. Trimming took off 0 bases at V and 0 bases at J, with 7 bases between the two ends. This CDR3 has 15 residues. The CDR3 region has the DNA TGTGCCAGCAGCTTAGACATTCATAGCACAGATACGCAGTATTTT. Translating it yields CASSLDIHSTDTQYF.

The chain joins TRBV24-1 to TRBJ1-6, with 9 bases identical to TRBD1. V shed 10 bases, J shed 7 bases, and the junction held 4 bases outside the gene matches. There are 13 residues in the CDR3. From germline, CDR1 is KGHDR and CDR2 SFDVKD. CDR3 in DNA: TGTGCCACACAGGGGGCTCGGAATTCACCCCTCCACTTT. Its translation is CATQGARNSPLHF.

The chain employs TRBV15 and TRBJ2-5; D is uncertain. Trimming pared 0 bases from V and 5 bases from J, leaving 7 bases between. The CDR3 is made up of 13 amino acids. The germline V gene encodes CDR1 LNHNV and CDR2 YYDKDF (reference sequence). CDR3 sequence reads: CATSRDRYETQYF. The CDR3 DNA follows: TGTGCCACCAGCAGAGATCGCTATGAGACCCAGTACTTC.

This rearrangement joins TRBV7-2 to TRBJ2-5; D is unresolved. V lost 7 bases and J 5 bases, leaving 20 bases between the germline ends. Germline V CDR1 and CDR2: SGHTA, FQGNSA. This CDR3 is 15 amino acids long. CDR3 loop: CASTGRNGPRETQYF. The CDR3 DNA reads TGTGCCAGCACCGGAAGAAACGGGCCTAGGGAGACCCAGTACTTC. Full variable domain (outside the CDR3, taken from reference TRBV7-2 and TRBJ2-5): GAGVSQSPSNKVTEKGKDVELRCDPISGHTALYWYRQSLGQGLEFLIYFQGNSAPDKSGLPSDRFSAERTGGSVSTLTIQRTQQEDSAVYLCASTGRNGPRETQYFGPGTRLLVL.

Many counts were recorded for this clonotype. The CDR3 DNA reads TGCAGTGCTGCTGTGGAGACCCAGTACTTC. It translates to CSAAVETQYF. The chain uses TRBV20-1 and TRBJ2-5, with no clear D. V lost 5 bases, J lost 5 bases, and 6 bases lay in between. Germline CDR1 DFQATT, CDR2 SNEGSKA (reference sequence). The CDR3 consists of 10 residues.

V gene TRBV29-1 combines with J gene TRBJ1-2, with TRBD1 matching over 7 bases. The length of the CDR3 is 13 residues. V lost 7 bases to trimming and J lost 8 bases; unmatched junction nucleotides: 13. Germline V gives CDR1 SQVTM, CDR2 ANQGSEA. CDR3: CSAHLTGSDGYTF. The CDR3 DNA is TGCAGCGCTCACTTGACAGGGTCTGACGGCTACACCTTC.

The chain joins TRBV5-1 to TRBJ1-5; D perhaps matches TRBD1 (5 bases). Germline CDR1 is SGHRS and CDR2 is YFSETQ. V lost 4 bases and J 2 bases, leaving 16 bases between the germline ends. CDR3 size: 16 residues. Here the CDR3 reads CASSPSGAYGNQPQHF. DNA of the CDR3: TGCGCCAGCAGCCCTTCCGGGGCCTATGGCAATCAGCCCCAGCATTTT. The full variable domain, in which reference TRBV5-1 and TRBJ1-5 provide the parts outside the CDR3, is KAGVTQTPRYLIKTRGQQVTLSCSPISGHRSVSWYQQTPGQGLQFLFEYFSETQRNKGNFPGRFSGRQFSNSRSEMNVSTLELGDSALYLCASSPSGAYGNQPQHFGDGTRLSIL.

At least ten counts were recorded for this clonotype. The chain employs TRBV19 and TRBJ2-5; D call uncertain. The V gene's germline CDR1 is LNHDA and CDR2 SQIVND (reference sequence). V was pared by 6 bases and J by 0 bases, with 8 bases between. This CDR3 has 13 residues. The CDR3 here is CASRARNQETQYF. DNA of the CDR3: TGTGCCAGTAGAGCACGGAACCAAGAGACCCAGTACTTC.

This chain uses TRBV19 with TRBJ1-1; no clear D gene. Deletions cut 5 bases from V and 12 bases from J, with 19 bases between. The CDR3 consists of 13 residues. Germline V CDR1 and CDR2: LNHDA, SQIVND (reference sequence). The DNA of the CDR3 is TGTGCCAGTAGTCCTCAGGACGGACGAGTAACTTTCTTT. Translating gives CASSPQDGRVTFF.

The rearrangement uses TRBV10-2 and TRBJ1-5; 7 bases match TRBD1. This CDR3 is built from 17 residues. Trimming cost V 6 bases and J 3 bases; bases outside gene matches: 14. CDR1 WSHSY and CDR2 SAAADI come from the germline V gene. CDR3 in amino acids: CASRDPQGRRINQPQHF. Here the CDR3 DNA reads TGCGCCAGCAGAGACCCACAGGGGAGGAGGATCAATCAGCCCCAGCATTTT.